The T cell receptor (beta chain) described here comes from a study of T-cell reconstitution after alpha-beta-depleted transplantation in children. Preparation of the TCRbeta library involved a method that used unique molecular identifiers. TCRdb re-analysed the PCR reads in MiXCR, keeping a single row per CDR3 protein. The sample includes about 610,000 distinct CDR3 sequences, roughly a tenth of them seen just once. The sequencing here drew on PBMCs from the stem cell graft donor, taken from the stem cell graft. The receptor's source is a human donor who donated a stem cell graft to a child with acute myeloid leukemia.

The CDR3 here is CASSAGTGAGNEQFF. CDR3 nucleotide sequence: TGTGCCAGCAGTGCCGGGACAGGGGCAGGGAATGAGCAGTTCTTC. The chain recombines TRBV2 with TRBJ2-1, with 10 nucleotides matching TRBD1. This CDR3 spans 15 amino acids. Germline CDR1 SNHLY, CDR2 FYNNEI. After removal of 4 bases from V and 7 bases from J, the junction contained 7 bases not matched to a gene.